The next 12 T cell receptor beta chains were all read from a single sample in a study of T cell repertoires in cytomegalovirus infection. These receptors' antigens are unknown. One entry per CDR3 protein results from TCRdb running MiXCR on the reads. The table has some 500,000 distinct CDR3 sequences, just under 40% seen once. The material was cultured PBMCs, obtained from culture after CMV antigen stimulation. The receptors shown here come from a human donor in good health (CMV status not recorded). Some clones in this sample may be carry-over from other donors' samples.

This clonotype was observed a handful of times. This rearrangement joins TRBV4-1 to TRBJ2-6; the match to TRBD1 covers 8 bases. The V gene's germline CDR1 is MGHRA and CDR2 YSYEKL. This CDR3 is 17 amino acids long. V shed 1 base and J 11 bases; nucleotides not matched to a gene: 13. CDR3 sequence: CASSQVFLGQGVYVLTF. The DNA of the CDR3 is TGCGCCAGCAGCCAAGTGTTCTTAGGACAGGGTGTGTACGTCCTGACTTTC.

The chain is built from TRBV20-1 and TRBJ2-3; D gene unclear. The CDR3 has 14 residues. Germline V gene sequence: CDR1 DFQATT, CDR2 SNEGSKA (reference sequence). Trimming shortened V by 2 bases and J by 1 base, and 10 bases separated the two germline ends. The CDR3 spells CSARLPLGTDTQYF. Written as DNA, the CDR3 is TGCAGTGCTAGATTACCGTTGGGCACAGATACGCAGTATTTT.

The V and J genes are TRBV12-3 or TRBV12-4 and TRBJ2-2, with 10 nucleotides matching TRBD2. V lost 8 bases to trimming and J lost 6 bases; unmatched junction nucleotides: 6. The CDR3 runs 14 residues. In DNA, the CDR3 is TGTGCCAGCGCCCTAAGCGGGGGGGCCGGGGAGCTGTTTTTT. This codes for CASALSGGAGELFF.

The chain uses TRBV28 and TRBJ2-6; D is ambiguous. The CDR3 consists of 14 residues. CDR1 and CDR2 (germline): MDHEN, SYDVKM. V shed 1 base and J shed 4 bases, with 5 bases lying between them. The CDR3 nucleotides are TGTGCCAGCAGTTTATCGTGGGGGGCCAACGTCCTGACTTTC. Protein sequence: CASSLSWGANVLTF.

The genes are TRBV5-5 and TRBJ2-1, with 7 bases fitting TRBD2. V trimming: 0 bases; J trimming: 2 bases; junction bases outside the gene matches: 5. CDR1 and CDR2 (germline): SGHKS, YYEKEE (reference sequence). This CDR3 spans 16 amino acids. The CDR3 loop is CASSLVVGGTYNEQFF. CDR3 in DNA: TGTGCCAGCAGCTTGGTGGTGGGGGGGACCTACAATGAGCAGTTCTTC.

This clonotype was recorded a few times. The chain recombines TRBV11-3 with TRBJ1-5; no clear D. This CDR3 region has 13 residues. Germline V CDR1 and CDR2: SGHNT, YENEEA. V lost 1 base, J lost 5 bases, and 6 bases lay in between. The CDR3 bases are TGTGCCAGCAGCTTAGGCCTCGATCAGCCCCAGCATTTT. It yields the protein CASSLGLDQPQHF.

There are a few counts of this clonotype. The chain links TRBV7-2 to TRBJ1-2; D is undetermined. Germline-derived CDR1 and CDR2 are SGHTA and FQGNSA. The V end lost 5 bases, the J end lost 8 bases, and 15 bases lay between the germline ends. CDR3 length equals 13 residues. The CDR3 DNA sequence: TGTGCCAGCAGCCCCCGCTTAGAGTTGGGCTACACCTTC. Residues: CASSPRLELGYTF.

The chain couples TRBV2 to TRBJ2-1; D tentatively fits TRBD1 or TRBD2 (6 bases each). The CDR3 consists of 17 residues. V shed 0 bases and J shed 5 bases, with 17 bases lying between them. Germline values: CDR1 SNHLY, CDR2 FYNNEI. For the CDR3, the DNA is TGTGCCAGCAGTGAAGCGTTGGGGGCGGGGATAGACAATGAGCAGTTCTTC. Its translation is CASSEALGAGIDNEQFF.

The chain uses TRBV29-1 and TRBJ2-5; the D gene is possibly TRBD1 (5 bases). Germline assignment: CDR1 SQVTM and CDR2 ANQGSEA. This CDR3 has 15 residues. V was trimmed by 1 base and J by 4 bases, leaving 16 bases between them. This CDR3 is CSVEAWAGQGETQYF. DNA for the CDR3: TGCAGCGTTGAAGCGTGGGCCGGCCAGGGAGAGACCCAGTACTTC.

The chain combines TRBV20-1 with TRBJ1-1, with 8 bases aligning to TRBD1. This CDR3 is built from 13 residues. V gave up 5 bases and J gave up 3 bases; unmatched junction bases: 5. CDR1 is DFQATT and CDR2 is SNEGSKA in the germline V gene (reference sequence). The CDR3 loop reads CSALDRADTEAFF. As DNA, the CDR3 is TGCAGTGCTTTGGACAGGGCCGACACTGAAGCTTTCTTT.

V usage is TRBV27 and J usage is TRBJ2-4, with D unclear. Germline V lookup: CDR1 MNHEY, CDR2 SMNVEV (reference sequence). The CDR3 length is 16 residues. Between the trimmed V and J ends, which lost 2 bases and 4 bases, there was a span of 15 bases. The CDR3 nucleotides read TGTGCCAGCAGTTTAGTCTACCAGGAAACAAAAAACATTCAGTACTTC. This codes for CASSLVYQETKNIQYF.

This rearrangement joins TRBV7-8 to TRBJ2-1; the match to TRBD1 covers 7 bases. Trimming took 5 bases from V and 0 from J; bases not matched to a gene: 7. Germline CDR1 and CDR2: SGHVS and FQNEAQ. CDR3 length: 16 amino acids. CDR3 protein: CASSAKTGSSYNEQFF. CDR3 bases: TGTGCCAGCAGCGCCAAGACAGGGAGCTCCTACAATGAGCAGTTCTTC.